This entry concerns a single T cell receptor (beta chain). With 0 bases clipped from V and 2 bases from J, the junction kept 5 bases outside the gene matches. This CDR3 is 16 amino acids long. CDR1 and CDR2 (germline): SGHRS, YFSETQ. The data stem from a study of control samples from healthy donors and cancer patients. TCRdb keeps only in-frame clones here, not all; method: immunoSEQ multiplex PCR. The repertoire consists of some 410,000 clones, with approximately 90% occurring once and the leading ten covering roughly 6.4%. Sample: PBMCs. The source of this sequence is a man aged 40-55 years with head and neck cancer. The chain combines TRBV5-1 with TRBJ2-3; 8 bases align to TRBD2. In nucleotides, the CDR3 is TGCGCCAGCAGCTTGGACGGGAGGGGCTCCACAGATACGCAGTATTTT. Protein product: CASSLDGRGSTDTQYF.